This record concerns one TCR beta chain sequence. Its antigen remains unknown. This record comes from a study of STAT3 mutations in large granular lymphocyte leukemia. Study-wide results and caveats: In several patients, dominant TCR clone burden exceeded STAT3 mutant burden. After therapy, about 35% of the 18 patients switched clonotypes, all new clones STAT3 wild type. At least one immunodominant TCR beta clonotype appeared in every T-cell large granular lymphocyte leukemia patient. Persisting codominant clonotypes may have hidden a small pathogenic clone.

This table comes from immunoSEQ multiplex PCR, and its TCRdb copy is limited to in-frame clones, with some not included. This sample has more than 10,000 clones, with 65% to 90% found just once. The TCR was taken from a man at least 80 years old with T-cell large granular lymphocyte leukemia. Some clones in this sample may be carry-over from other donors' samples. The specimen sequenced was peripheral blood mononuclear cells.

CDR3 residues: CASSDRGVTDTQYF. The CDR3 DNA sequence: TGTGCCAGCAGTGACAGGGGCGTGACAGATACGCAGTATTTT. This chain joins TRBV2 and TRBJ2-3; D is possibly TRBD1 (6 bases). The CDR3 sequence is 14 residues long. Germline V gene lookup returns CDR1 SNHLY and CDR2 FYNNEI. The V gene lost 3 bases and the J gene lost 3 bases, with 10 bases spanning the gap.